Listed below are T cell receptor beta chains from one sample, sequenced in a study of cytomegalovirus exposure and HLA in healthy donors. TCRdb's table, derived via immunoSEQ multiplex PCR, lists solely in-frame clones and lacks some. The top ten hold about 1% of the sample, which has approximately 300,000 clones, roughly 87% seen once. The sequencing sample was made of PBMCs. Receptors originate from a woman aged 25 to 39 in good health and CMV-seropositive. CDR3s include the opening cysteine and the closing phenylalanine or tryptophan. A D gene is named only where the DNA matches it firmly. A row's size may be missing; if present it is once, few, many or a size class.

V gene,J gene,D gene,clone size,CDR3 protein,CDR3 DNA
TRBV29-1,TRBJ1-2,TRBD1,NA,CSTSGGSGGGGYTF,TGCAGCACCTCTGGGGGGTCAGGGGGAGGTGGCTACACCTTC
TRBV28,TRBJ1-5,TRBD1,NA,CASSGDRNQPQHF,TGTGCCAGCAGTGGGGACAGGAATCAGCCCCAGCATTTT
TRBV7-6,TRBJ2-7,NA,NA,CASSLGRGLSEQYF,TGTGCCAGCAGCTTGGGCAGAGGTTTGTCCGAGCAGTACTTC
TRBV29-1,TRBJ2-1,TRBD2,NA,CSVEGGGRAPNEQFF,TGCAGCGTTGAAGGAGGTGGGAGGGCCCCCAATGAGCAGTTCTTC
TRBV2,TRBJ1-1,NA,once,CASRVDGRAGNTEAFF,TGTGCCAGCAGGGTGGATGGCCGGGCGGGGAACACTGAAGCTTTCTTT
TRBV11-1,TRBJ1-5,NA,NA,CASSLESVGSNQPQHF,TGTGCCAGCAGCTTAGAGTCCGTCGGCAGCAATCAGCCCCAGCATTTT
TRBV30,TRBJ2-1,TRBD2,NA,CAWAGTTLGNEQFF,TGTGCCTGGGCTGGGACTACTTTGGGGAATGAGCAGTTCTTC
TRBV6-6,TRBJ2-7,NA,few,CASRMTGRGYEQYF,TGTGCCAGCAGAATGACGGGCCGGGGGTACGAGCAGTACTTC
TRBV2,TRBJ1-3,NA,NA,CASSVRGAGNTIYF,TGTGCCAGCAGTGTCCGGGGAGCTGGAAACACCATATATTTT
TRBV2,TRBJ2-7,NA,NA,CASSISFPYEQYF,TGTGCCAGCAGCATCAGCTTCCCCTACGAGCAGTACTTC
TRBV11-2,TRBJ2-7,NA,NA,CASSFSPPFPPQYF,TGTGCCAGCAGCTTTTCCCCCCCCTTCCCCCCCCAGTACTTC
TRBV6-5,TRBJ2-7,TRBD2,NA,CASSNSGGSYEQYF,TGTGCCAGCAGTAATAGCGGGGGATCCTACGAGCAGTACTTC
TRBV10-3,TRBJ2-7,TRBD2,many,CAISGLGGRSYEQYF,TGTGCCATCAGTGGCTTAGGCGGGAGGTCCTACGAGCAGTACTTC
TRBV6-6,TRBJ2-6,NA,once,CASSYPDPGANVLTF,TGTGCCAGCAGTTACCCGGACCCTGGGGCCAACGTCCTGACTTTC
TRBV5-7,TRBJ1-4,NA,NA,CASRPRGDSIGPHNEKLFF,TGTGCCAGCAGACCACGGGGTGACAGCATAGGGCCACATAATGAAAAACTGTTTTTT
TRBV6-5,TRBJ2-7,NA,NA,CASSYSAGAEQYF,TGTGCCAGCAGTTACTCAGCCGGTGCCGAGCAGTACTTC
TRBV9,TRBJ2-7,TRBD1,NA,CASSVAGAGTGASEQYF,TGTGCCAGCAGCGTAGCAGGGGCCGGGACAGGCGCCTCCGAGCAGTACTTC
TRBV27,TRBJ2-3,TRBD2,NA,CASSLASGTTDTQYF,TGTGCCAGCAGTCTTGCTAGCGGAACCACAGATACGCAGTATTTT
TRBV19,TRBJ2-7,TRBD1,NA,CASSQGGQVFMVDEQYF,TGTGCCAGTAGTCAGGGGGGACAGGTTTTTATGGTGGACGAGCAGTACTTC
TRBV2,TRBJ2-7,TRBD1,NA,CASSVVQGNEQYF,TGTGCCAGCAGTGTTGTACAGGGGAACGAGCAGTACTTC
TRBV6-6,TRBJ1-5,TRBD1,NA,CASSYGGTANQPQHF,TGTGCCAGCAGTTACGGTGGGACAGCTAATCAGCCCCAGCATTTT
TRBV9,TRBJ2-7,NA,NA,CASSGGTAYEQYF,TGTGCCAGCAGCGGCGGGACAGCCTACGAGCAGTACTTC